Below, 20 T cell receptor beta chains from the same sample are listed, as sequenced in a study of technical replicates of blood from a handful of donors. Assay: immunoSEQ multiplex PCR; the TCRdb copy retains only in-frame clones and omits some. This table holds tens of thousands of clones, about 96% found once. Sequencing used T cells isolated from PBMCs. The source of these receptors is a human donor in good health.

This chain connects TRBV5-1 to TRBJ2-7, with D tentatively TRBD1 (6 bases). Trimming removed 4 bases from V and 3 bases from J, with 8 bases in between. This CDR3 comprises 12 residues. CDR1 is SGHRS and CDR2 is YFSETQ in the germline V gene. The CDR3 bases are TGCGCCAGCAGCCGGGACATCTACGAGCAGTACTTC. Protein product: CASSRDIYEQYF. The full variable domain, rest sourced from reference TRBV5-1 and TRBJ2-7, is KAGVTQTPRYLIKTRGQQVTLSCSPISGHRSVSWYQQTPGQGLQFLFEYFSETQRNKGNFPGRFSGRQFSNSRSEMNVSTLELGDSALYLCASSRDIYEQYFGPGTRLTVT.

The chain links TRBV12-5 to TRBJ1-1; TRBD1 aligns across 12 bases. The length of the CDR3 is 14 residues. Looked up from germline, CDR1 is LGHNT and CDR2 is FRNRAP. Trimming removed 11 bases from V and 1 base from J; junction bases left unmatched: 5. DNA for the CDR3: TGTGCTTGCAAGGGACAGGGGGCGAACACTGAAGCTTTCTTT. As protein: CACKGQGANTEAFF.

This chain joins TRBV28 and TRBJ1-5; 10 nucleotides match TRBD1. J lost 1 base, V lost 6 bases, and 3 bases had no gene match. The CDR3 spans 15 residues. CDR1 is MDHEN and CDR2 is SYDVKM in the germline V gene. The CDR3 protein is CASRRQGASNQPQHF. CDR3 in DNA: TGTGCCAGCAGACGACAGGGGGCGAGCAATCAGCCCCAGCATTTT.

CDR3 amino acids: CASSRDRTNEKLFF. The DNA of the CDR3 is TGTGCCAGCTCCCGGGACAGGACTAATGAAAAACTGTTTTTT. This chain connects TRBV28 to TRBJ1-4; 8 bases match TRBD1. Germline CDR1 MDHEN, CDR2 SYDVKM. There are 14 residues in the CDR3. Trimming cost V 8 bases and J 2 bases; bases outside gene matches: 4.

The gene calls are TRBV6-5 and TRBJ2-7, with 9 bases identical to TRBD1. This CDR3 region has 16 residues. V dropped 4 bases and J dropped 2; count of bases not matched to a gene: 9. CDR1 and CDR2 (germline): MNHEY, SVGAGI. The CDR3 region is CASSSFDRGIAYEQYF. CDR3 bases: TGTGCCAGCAGTTCATTTGACAGGGGGATCGCCTACGAGCAGTACTTC.

The chain is built from TRBV9 and TRBJ2-3; 7 bases align to TRBD1. The CDR3 has 15 amino acids. Trimming cost V 1 base and J 2 bases; bases outside gene matches: 4. CDR1 is SGDLS, CDR2 YYNGEE, per germline. DNA of the CDR3: TGTGCCAGCAGCGTACGACAGGGTCCCACAGATACGCAGTATTTT. Translated: CASSVRQGPTDTQYF.

The rearrangement uses TRBV6-1 and TRBJ2-3; D possibly corresponds to TRBD1 (6 bases). The CDR3 has 12 residues. Looked up from germline, CDR1 is MNHNS and CDR2 is SASEGT. V lost 5 bases, J lost 3 bases, and 6 bases lay in between. The CDR3 coding sequence is TGTGCCAGCAGTACAGGGACAGATACGCAGTATTTT. This sequence encodes CASSTGTDTQYF.

The rearrangement uses TRBV5-1 and TRBJ2-3; 7 bases are shared with TRBD1. V was pared by 4 bases and J by 4 bases, with 12 bases of the junction left unmatched. The CDR3 length is 16 residues. The V gene's germline CDR1 is SGHRS and CDR2 YFSETQ. The DNA of the CDR3 is TGCGCCAGCAGCCTCTTTGGCAGGGGGTTTTCAGATACGCAGTATTTT. Protein sequence: CASSLFGRGFSDTQYF.

This chain links TRBV7-9 with TRBJ1-2; D might be TRBD1 (5 bases). Per germline, CDR1 SEHNR and CDR2 FQNEAQ (reference sequence). Trimming shortened V by 4 bases and J by 4 bases, and 13 bases separated the two germline ends. This CDR3 has 14 amino acids. DNA for the CDR3: TGTGCCAGCAGCTATCCAGGGAAGGGCTATGGCTACACCTTC. Its protein is CASSYPGKGYGYTF.

The chain employs TRBV7-9 and TRBJ2-7; D ambiguous. Germline lookup yields CDR1 SEHNR and CDR2 FQNEAQ (reference sequence). CDR3 length: 14 residues. Trimming removed 0 bases at V and 5 bases at J, with 11 bases between. The CDR3 region has the DNA TGTGCCAGCAGCTTAGCACAGCATACCCACGAGCAGTACTTC. Protein sequence: CASSLAQHTHEQYF.

J is TRBJ2-4 and V is TRBV19; perhaps TRBD2 as D (6 bases). The CDR3 loop spans 13 amino acids. The V end lost 4 bases, the J end lost 7 bases, and 11 bases lay between the germline ends. CDR1 LNHDA and CDR2 SQIVND come from the germline V gene (reference sequence). CDR3 nucleotides: TGTGCCAGTAGTAATGGGGACTCTAACATTCAGTACTTC. It translates to CASSNGDSNIQYF.

J is TRBJ2-5 and V is TRBV5-1, with a possible D match to TRBD1 (5 bases). The CDR3 runs 14 residues. Trimming took 5 bases from V and 1 from J, leaving 12 bases between them. Per the germline V gene, CDR1 is SGHRS and CDR2 is YFSETQ. The CDR3 bases are TGCGCCAGCAGTTCGCAGGGAATCCAAGAGACCCAGTACTTC. It specifies CASSSQGIQETQYF.

This chain joins TRBV6-1 and TRBJ2-7; 8 bases agree with TRBD1. Germline V lookup: CDR1 MNHNS, CDR2 SASEGT. The CDR3 runs 14 residues. The V and J ends lost 6 bases and 2 bases, in that order; junction bases with no gene match: 6. CDR3: CASRGGQVTYEQYF. The CDR3 DNA sequence: TGTGCCAGCAGGGGGGGACAGGTGACCTACGAGCAGTACTTC.

The V gene is TRBV27, the J gene TRBJ2-5; TRBD1 aligns across 7 bases. This CDR3 spans 17 amino acids. The germline V gene has CDR1 MNHEY and CDR2 SMNVEV (reference sequence). After removal of 6 bases from V and 0 bases from J, the junction contained 13 bases not matched to a gene. The CDR3 spells CASRPGFRDRDQETQYF. The CDR3 coding sequence is TGTGCCAGCAGACCTGGTTTCCGGGACAGAGACCAAGAGACCCAGTACTTC.

The V gene is TRBV5-6, the J gene TRBJ2-7, with 8 bases lining up with TRBD2. CDR1 is SGHDT, CDR2 YYEEEE, per germline. The CDR3 covers 13 residues. The ends lost 1 base at V and 4 bases at J; junction bases unmatched: 1. CDR3 loop: CASSLLAGYEQYF. In nucleotides, the CDR3 is TGTGCCAGCAGCTTGTTAGCGGGGTACGAGCAGTACTTC.

The CDR3 DNA reads as TGTGCCAGTAGGTCACAGGGGGCGGGCCAGCCCCAGCATTTT. Protein product: CASRSQGAGQPQHF. This rearrangement joins TRBV19 to TRBJ1-5, with 9 positions matching TRBD1. V lost 6 bases to trimming and J lost 7 bases; unmatched junction nucleotides: 7. Germline values: CDR1 LNHDA, CDR2 SQIVND (reference sequence). The CDR3 runs 14 residues.

The chain couples TRBV4-1 to TRBJ2-5; no clear D. The germline CDR1 and CDR2 sequences are MGHRA and YSYEKL. CDR3 length: 13 residues. V lost 1 base, J lost 3 bases, and 6 bases lay in between. CDR3 in DNA: TGCGCCAGCAGCCAAGCTTTTAAAGAGACCCAGTACTTC. Translated, it gives CASSQAFKETQYF.

The chain combines TRBV12-5 with TRBJ2-1; no reliable D call. Germline V gives CDR1 LGHNT, CDR2 FRNRAP. The CDR3 is made up of 17 amino acids. The V end was cut by 0 bases, the J end by 9 bases, with 21 bases between. For the CDR3, the DNA is TGTGCTAGTGGTTTGGTAGTGGGCCAGGCGTCCGGCCGTGAGCAGTTCTTC. Its protein is CASGLVVGQASGREQFF. Full variable domain (outside the CDR3, taken from reference TRBV12-5 and TRBJ2-1): DARVTQTPRHKVTEMGQEVTMRCQPILGHNTVFWYRQTMMQGLELLAYFRNRAPLDDSGMPKDRFSAEMPDATLATLKIQPSEPRDSAVYFCASGLVVGQASGREQFFGPGTRLTVL.

The V gene is TRBV5-1, the J gene TRBJ2-3; D perhaps matches TRBD1 (6 bases). The CDR3 runs 16 residues. Germline V CDR1 and CDR2: SGHRS, YFSETQ. V was trimmed by 2 bases and J by 5 bases, leaving 18 bases between them. CDR3 loop: CASSLPIGGGVDTQYF. The CDR3 DNA is TGCGCCAGCAGCTTACCAATAGGGGGTGGCGTAGATACGCAGTATTTT.

V usage is TRBV6-6 and J usage is TRBJ2-7; a possible D gene is TRBD2 (6 bases). V was clipped by 7 bases and J by 6 bases, with 16 bases between them. The CDR3 loop spans 13 amino acids. The V gene's germline CDR1 is MNHNY and CDR2 SVGAGI (reference sequence). The DNA for the CDR3 is TGTGCCAGCACCACTAGCCCGGCGGGCGAGCAGTACTTC. Protein sequence: CASTTSPAGEQYF.